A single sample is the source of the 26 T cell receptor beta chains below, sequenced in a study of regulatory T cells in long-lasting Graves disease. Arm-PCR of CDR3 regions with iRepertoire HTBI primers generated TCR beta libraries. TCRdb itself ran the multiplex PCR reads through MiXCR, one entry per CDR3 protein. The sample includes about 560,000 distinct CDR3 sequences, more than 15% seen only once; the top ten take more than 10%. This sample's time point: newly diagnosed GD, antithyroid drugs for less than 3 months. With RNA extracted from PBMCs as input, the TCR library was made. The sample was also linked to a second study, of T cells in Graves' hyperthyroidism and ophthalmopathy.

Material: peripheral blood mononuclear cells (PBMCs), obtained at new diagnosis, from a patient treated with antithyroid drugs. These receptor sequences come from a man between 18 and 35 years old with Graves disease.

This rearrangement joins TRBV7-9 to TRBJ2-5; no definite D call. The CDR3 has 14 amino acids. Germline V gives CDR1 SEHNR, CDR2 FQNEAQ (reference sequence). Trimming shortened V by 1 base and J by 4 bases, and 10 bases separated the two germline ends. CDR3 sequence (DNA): TGTGCCAGCAGCTTAGTGGCCCTAGGAGAGACCCAGTACTTC. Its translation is CASSLVALGETQYF. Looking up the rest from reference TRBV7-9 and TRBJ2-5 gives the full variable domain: DTGVSQNPRHKITKRGQNVTFRCDPISEHNRLYWYRQTLGQGPEFLTYFQNEAQLEKSRLLSDRFSAERPKGSFSTLEIQRTEQGDSAMYLCASSLVALGETQYFGPGTRLLVL.

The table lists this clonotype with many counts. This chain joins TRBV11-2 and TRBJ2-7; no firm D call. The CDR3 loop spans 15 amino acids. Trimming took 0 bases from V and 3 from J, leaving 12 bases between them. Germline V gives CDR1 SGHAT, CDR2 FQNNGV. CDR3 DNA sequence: TGTGCCAGCAGCTTAGATCGGAGATTCAACTACGAGCAGTACTTC. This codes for CASSLDRRFNYEQYF.

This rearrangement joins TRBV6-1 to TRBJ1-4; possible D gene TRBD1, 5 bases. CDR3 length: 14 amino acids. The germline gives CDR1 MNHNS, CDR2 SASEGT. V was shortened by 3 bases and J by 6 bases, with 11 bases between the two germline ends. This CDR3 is CASSEVQGYEKLFF. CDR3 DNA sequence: TGTGCCAGCAGTGAGGTTCAGGGATATGAAAAACTGTTTTTT.

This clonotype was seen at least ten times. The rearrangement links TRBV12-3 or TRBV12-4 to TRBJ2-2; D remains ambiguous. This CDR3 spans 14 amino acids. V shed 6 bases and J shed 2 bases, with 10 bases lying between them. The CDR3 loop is CASSFGGNTGELFF. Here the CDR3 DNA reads TGTGCCAGCAGCTTTGGCGGTAACACCGGGGAGCTGTTTTTT.

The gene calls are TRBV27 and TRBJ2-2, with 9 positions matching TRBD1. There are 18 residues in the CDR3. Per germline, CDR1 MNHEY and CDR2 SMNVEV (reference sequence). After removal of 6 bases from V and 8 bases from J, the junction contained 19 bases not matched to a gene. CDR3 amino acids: CASRLRDRARGERGELFF. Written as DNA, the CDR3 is TGTGCCAGCAGACTCCGGGACAGGGCCCGTGGGGAGCGAGGGGAGCTGTTTTTT.

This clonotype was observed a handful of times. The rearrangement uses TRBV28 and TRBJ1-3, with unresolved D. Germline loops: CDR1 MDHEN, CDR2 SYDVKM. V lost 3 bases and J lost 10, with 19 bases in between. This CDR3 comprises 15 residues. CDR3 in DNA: TGTGCCAGCAGTTTCAAAGGCAGCCTGAGGAGTACCATATATTTT. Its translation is CASSFKGSLRSTIYF.

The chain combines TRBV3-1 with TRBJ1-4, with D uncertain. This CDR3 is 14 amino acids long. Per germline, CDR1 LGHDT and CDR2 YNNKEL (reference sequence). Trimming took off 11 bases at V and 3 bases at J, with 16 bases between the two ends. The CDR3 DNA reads TGTGCCTCAGCGGGCGGGCTATCTAATGAAAAACTGTTTTTT. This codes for CASAGGLSNEKLFF.

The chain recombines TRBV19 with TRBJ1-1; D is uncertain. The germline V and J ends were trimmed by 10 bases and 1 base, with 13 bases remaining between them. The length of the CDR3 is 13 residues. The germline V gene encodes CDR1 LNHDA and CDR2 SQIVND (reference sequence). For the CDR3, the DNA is TGTGCCACCGCCCTCGGCCCGAACACTGAAGCTTTCTTT. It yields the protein CATALGPNTEAFF.

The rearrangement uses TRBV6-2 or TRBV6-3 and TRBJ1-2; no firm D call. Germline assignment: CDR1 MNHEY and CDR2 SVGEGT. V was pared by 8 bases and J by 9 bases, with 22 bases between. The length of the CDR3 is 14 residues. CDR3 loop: CASDSDSGFASYTF. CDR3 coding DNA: TGTGCCAGCGACTCAGATTCGGGATTTGCGAGCTACACCTTC.

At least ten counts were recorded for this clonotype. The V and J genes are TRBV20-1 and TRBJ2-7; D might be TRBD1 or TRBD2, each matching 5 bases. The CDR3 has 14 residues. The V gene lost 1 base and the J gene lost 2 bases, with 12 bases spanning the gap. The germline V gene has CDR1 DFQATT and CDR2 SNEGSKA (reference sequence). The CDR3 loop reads CSARGPGRAYEQYF. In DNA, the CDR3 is TGCAGTGCTAGAGGGCCAGGGAGAGCCTACGAGCAGTACTTC.

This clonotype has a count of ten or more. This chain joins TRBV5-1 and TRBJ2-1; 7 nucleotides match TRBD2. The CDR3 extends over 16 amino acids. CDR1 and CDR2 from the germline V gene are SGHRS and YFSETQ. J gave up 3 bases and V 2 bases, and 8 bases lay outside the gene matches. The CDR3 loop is CASSLQMPSGYNEQFF. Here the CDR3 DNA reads TGCGCCAGCAGCTTACAAATGCCTAGCGGCTACAATGAGCAGTTCTTC.

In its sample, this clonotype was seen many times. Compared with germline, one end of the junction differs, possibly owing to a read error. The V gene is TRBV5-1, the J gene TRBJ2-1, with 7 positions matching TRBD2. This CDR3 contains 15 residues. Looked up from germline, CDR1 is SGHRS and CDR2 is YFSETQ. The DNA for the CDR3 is TGTGCCAGCAGCTTGGGGGGAGGGCCCTACAATGAGCAGTTCTTC. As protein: CASSLGGGPYNEQFF.

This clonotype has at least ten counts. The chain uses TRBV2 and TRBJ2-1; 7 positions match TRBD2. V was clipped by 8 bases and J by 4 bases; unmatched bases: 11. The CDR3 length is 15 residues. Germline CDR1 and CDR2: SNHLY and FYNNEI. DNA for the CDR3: TGTGCCAGCGTTCCCAGCGGGGCTCTTTACAATGAGCAGTTCTTC. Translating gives CASVPSGALYNEQFF.

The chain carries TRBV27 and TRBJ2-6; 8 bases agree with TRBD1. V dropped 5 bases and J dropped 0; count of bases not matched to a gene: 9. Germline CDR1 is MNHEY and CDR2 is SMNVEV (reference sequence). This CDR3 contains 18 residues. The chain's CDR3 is CASSPGTGRSSGANVLTF. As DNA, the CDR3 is TGTGCCAGCAGTCCGGGGACAGGACGAAGCTCTGGGGCCAACGTCCTGACTTTC. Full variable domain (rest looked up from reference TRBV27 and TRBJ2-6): EAQVTQNPRYLITVTGKKLTVTCSQNMNHEYMSWYRQDPGLGLRQIYYSMNVEVTDKGDVPEGYKVSRKEKRNFPLILESPSPNQTSLYFCASSPGTGRSSGANVLTFGAGSRLTVL.

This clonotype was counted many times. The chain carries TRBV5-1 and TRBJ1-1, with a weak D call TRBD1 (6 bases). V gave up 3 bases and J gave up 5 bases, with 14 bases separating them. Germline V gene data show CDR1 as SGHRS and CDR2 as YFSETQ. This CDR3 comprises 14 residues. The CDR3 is CASSSQGRWTEAFF. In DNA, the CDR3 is TGCGCCAGCAGCTCACAGGGTCGGTGGACTGAAGCTTTCTTT.

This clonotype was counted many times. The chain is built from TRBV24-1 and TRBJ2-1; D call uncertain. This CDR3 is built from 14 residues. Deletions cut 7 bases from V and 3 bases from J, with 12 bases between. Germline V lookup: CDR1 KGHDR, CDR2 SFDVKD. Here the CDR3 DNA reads TGTGCCACCAGGGCCTCGACGCACTACAATGAGCAGTTCTTC. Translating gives CATRASTHYNEQFF.

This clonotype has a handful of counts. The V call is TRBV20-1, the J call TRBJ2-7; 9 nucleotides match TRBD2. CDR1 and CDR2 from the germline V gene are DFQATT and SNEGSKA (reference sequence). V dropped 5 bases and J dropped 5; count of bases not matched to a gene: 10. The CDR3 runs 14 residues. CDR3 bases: TGCAGTGCTGGGGGGGTAGCGGGAGATCACGAGCAGTACTTC. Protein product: CSAGGVAGDHEQYF.

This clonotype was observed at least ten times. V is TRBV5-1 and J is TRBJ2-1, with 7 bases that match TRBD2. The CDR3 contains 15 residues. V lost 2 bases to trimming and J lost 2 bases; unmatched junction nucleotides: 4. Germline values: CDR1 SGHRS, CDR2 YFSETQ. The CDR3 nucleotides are TGCGCCAGCAGCTTCCGGGGGGATCCCTACAATGAGCAGTTCTTC. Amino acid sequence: CASSFRGDPYNEQFF.

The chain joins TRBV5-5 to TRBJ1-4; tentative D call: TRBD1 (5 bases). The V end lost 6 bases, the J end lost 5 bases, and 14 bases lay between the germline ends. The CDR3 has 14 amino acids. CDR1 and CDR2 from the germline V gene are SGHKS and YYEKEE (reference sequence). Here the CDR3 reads CASNRGQGNEKLFF. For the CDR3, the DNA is TGTGCCAGCAACCGAGGCCAGGGCAATGAAAAACTGTTTTTT. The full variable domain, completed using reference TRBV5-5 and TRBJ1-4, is DAGVTQSPTHLIKTRGQQVTLRCSPISGHKSVSWYQQVLGQGPQFIFQYYEKEERGRGNFPDRFSARQFPNYSSELNVNALLLGDSALYLCASNRGQGNEKLFFGSGTQLSVL.

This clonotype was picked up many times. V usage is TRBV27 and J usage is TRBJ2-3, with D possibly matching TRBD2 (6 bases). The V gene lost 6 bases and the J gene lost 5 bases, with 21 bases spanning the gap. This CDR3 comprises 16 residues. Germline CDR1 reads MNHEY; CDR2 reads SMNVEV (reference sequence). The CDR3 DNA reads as TGTGCCAGCAGGTTTTCAGCGGGTCGGTTGAGAGATACGCAGTATTTT. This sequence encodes CASRFSAGRLRDTQYF.

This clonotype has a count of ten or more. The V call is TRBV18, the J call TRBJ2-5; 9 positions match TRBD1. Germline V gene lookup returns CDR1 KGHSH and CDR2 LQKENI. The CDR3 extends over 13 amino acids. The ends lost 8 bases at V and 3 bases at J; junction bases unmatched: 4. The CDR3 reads CASSRQGEETQYF. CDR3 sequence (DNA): TGTGCCAGCAGCCGACAGGGGGAAGAGACCCAGTACTTC. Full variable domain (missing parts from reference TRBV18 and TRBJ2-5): NAGVMQNPRHLVRRRGQEARLRCSPMKGHSHVYWYRQLPEEGLKFMVYLQKENIIDESGMPKERFSAEFPKEGPSILRIQQVVRGDSAAYFCASSRQGEETQYFGPGTRLLVL.

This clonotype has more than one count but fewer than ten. The CDR3 DNA is TGTGCCAGCTCACCACTACAGGGAGACATTCAGTACTTC. Translated: CASSPLQGDIQYF. The J gene is TRBJ2-4, the V gene TRBV18; possibly TRBD1 for D (6 bases). Germline V CDR1 and CDR2: KGHSH, LQKENI. V was shortened by 1 base and J by 8 bases, with 9 bases between the two germline ends. CDR3 length: 13 residues.

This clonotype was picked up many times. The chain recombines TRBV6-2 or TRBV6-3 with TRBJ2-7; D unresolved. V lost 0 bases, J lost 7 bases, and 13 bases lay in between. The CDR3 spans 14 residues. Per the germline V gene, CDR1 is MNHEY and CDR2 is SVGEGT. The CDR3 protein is CASSYSGAPEEQYF. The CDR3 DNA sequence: TGTGCCAGCAGTTACTCTGGCGCGCCCGAGGAGCAGTACTTC.

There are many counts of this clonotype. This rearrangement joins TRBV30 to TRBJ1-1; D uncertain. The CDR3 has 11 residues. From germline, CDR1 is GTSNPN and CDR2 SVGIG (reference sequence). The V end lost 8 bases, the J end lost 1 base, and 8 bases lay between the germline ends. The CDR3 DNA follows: TGTGCCGGACGCCGGAACACTGAAGCTTTCTTT. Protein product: CAGRRNTEAFF.

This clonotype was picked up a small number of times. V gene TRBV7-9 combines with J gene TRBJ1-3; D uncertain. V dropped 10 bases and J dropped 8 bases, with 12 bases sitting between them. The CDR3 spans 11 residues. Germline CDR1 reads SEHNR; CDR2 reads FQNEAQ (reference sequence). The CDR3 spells CATIGGYTIYF. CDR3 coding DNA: TGTGCCACAATAGGAGGGTACACCATATATTTT.

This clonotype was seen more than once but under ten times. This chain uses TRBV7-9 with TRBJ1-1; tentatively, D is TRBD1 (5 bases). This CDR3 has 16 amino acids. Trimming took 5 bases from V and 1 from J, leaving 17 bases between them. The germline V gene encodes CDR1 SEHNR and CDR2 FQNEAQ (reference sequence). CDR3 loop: CASSHTVGAGNTEAFF. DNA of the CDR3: TGTGCCAGCAGCCATACCGTCGGGGCCGGGAACACTGAAGCTTTCTTT.